A single sample gave rise to the 13 T cell receptor beta chains below, sequenced in a study of identical twins. TCRdb independently ran MiXCR on the 5' RACE reads; one entry per CDR3 protein. The sample includes about 890,000 distinct CDR3 sequences, over 9% seen only once; the top ten take around 1.5%. The same data also contributed to another study, on yellow fever vaccine responses in identical twins.

Sequenced: PBMCs. The source of these receptors is a woman between 18 and 29 years old in good health.

This chain connects TRBV6-5 to TRBJ1-6; weak D call: TRBD1 (5 bases). Per germline, CDR1 MNHEY and CDR2 SVGAGI. CDR3 length: 17 residues. V was clipped by 0 bases and J by 4 bases, with 13 bases between them. The CDR3 DNA follows: TGTGCCAGCAGTTACTCCGGGCAGGGACCATATAATTCACCCCTCCACTTT. Protein product: CASSYSGQGPYNSPLHF.

This clonotype occurred a few times. This sequence joins TRBV11-2 and TRBJ2-7; D is ambiguous. Germline V gives CDR1 SGHAT, CDR2 FQNNGV. The ends were cut back, 2 bases at V and 6 bases at J, with 8 bases in the middle. The CDR3 length is 12 residues. Here the CDR3 reads CASSLSLSEQYF. Written as DNA, the CDR3 is TGTGCCAGCAGCTTATCGTTGAGCGAGCAGTACTTC. The full variable domain, with the rest looked up from reference TRBV11-2 and TRBJ2-7, is EAGVAQSPRYKIIEKRQSVAFWCNPISGHATLYWYQQILGQGPKLLIQFQNNGVVDDSQLPKDRFSAERLKGVDSTLKIQPAKLEDSAVYLCASSLSLSEQYFGPGTRLTVT.

This clonotype was observed a few times. This rearrangement joins TRBV12-3 or TRBV12-4 to TRBJ2-1, with D possibly matching TRBD2 (6 bases). The V gene lost 2 bases and the J gene lost 11 bases, with 10 bases spanning the gap. This CDR3 has 12 amino acids. The CDR3 coding sequence is TGTGCCAGCAGTTTAAGTGGGAGGAAGCAGTTCTTC. Its protein is CASSLSGRKQFF.

J is TRBJ2-2 and V is TRBV7-8; TRBD1 agrees at 9 bases. The germline V gene has CDR1 SGHVS and CDR2 FQNEAQ. CDR3 length: 20 residues. Trimming removed 0 bases from V and 2 bases from J; junction bases left unmatched: 13. The CDR3 loop reads CASSLARGTGSGLNTGELFF. The CDR3 coding sequence is TGTGCCAGCAGCTTAGCGAGAGGGACAGGGTCAGGACTTAACACCGGGGAGCTGTTTTTT.

The chain employs TRBV27 and TRBJ2-5; 9 bases are shared with TRBD1. Germline-derived CDR1 and CDR2 are MNHEY and SMNVEV (reference sequence). V gave up 6 bases and J gave up 7 bases; unmatched junction bases: 3. The CDR3 is made up of 12 amino acids. The CDR3 is CASRDRGGTQYF. For the CDR3, the DNA is TGTGCCAGCAGGGACAGGGGTGGGACCCAGTACTTC.

This clonotype was seen a few times. V and J are TRBV10-3 and TRBJ1-5, with a weak D call TRBD1 (5 bases). Germline CDR1 and CDR2: ENHRY and SYGVKD. V was clipped by 3 bases and J by 1 base, with 19 bases between them. This CDR3 region has 18 residues. As DNA, the CDR3 is TGTGCCATCAGTGAAAATCTGAACCGGGGACTGAGCAATCAGCCCCAGCATTTT. Its translation: CAISENLNRGLSNQPQHF.

This clonotype came up many times. V is TRBV3-1 and J is TRBJ2-1, with D hard to call. The germline V gene has CDR1 LGHDT and CDR2 YNNKEL (reference sequence). V lost 4 bases and J lost 7, with 11 bases in between. The CDR3 consists of 13 residues. The CDR3 region has the DNA TGTGCCAGCAGCCTAGGACGGATTAATGAGCAGTTCTTC. Amino acids: CASSLGRINEQFF.

The J gene is TRBJ2-3, the V gene TRBV11-2; D perhaps matches TRBD2 (5 bases). CDR3 size: 15 residues. In germline, CDR1 is SGHAT, CDR2 FQNNGV. V lost 1 base, J lost 2 bases, and 10 bases lay in between. The CDR3 DNA reads TGTGCCAGCAGCTTAGCTAGCAGCCACACAGATACGCAGTATTTT. It codes for CASSLASSHTDTQYF. Full variable domain (missing parts from reference TRBV11-2 and TRBJ2-3): EAGVAQSPRYKIIEKRQSVAFWCNPISGHATLYWYQQILGQGPKLLIQFQNNGVVDDSQLPKDRFSAERLKGVDSTLKIQPAKLEDSAVYLCASSLASSHTDTQYFGPGTRLTVL.

This clonotype was observed a few times. V usage is TRBV27 and J usage is TRBJ2-7; TRBD1 matches 8 bases. Trimming took 3 bases from V and 2 from J; bases not matched to a gene: 12. This CDR3 region has 17 residues. Germline V gene sequence: CDR1 MNHEY, CDR2 SMNVEV (reference sequence). For the CDR3, the DNA is TGTGCCAGCAGTTTCCGACCGGTAGGCAGGGGGCCCTACGAGCAGTACTTC. It translates to CASSFRPVGRGPYEQYF.

V gene TRBV12-3 or TRBV12-4 combines with J gene TRBJ1-6; possibly TRBD1 for D (5 bases). The V gene lost 7 bases and the J gene lost 4 bases, with 17 bases spanning the gap. The CDR3 is 16 residues long. The CDR3 DNA reads as TGTGCCAGCACCCGGGGGTGGGGACGGTATAATTCACCCCTCCACTTT. It codes for CASTRGWGRYNSPLHF.

This clonotype showed up just a few times. The chain employs TRBV10-3 and TRBJ2-2; D perhaps matches TRBD2 (6 bases). The germline V gene has CDR1 ENHRY and CDR2 SYGVKD. This CDR3 is built from 19 residues. The germline V and J ends were trimmed by 10 bases and 4 bases, with 31 bases remaining between them. The CDR3: CATGGVYTPRSRSTGELFF. The CDR3 bases are TGTGCCACCGGAGGGGTTTATACTCCCCGAAGCCGGTCCACCGGGGAGCTGTTTTTT.

The chain links TRBV29-1 to TRBJ2-7; 9 bases line up with TRBD1. V lost 5 bases to trimming and J lost 2 bases; unmatched junction nucleotides: 4. The CDR3 sequence is 13 residues long. Germline assignment: CDR1 SQVTM and CDR2 ANQGSEA. The CDR3 nucleotides are TGCAGCGTTAGACAGGGGGGGGCCTACGAGCAGTACTTC. It translates to CSVRQGGAYEQYF.

The CDR3 sequence: CASDKLAGSNEQFF. CDR3 nucleotides: TGTGCCAGCGATAAACTAGCGGGGAGCAATGAGCAGTTCTTC. This chain links TRBV2 with TRBJ2-1, with 10 bases identical to TRBD2. The germline V gene has CDR1 SNHLY and CDR2 FYNNEI. Losses at the gene ends were 8 bases for V and 6 bases for J; bases not matched to a gene: 7. The CDR3 is 14 amino acids.